The source of this TCR beta chain is a study of technical replicates of blood from a few donors. Libraries were prepared by immunoSEQ multiplex PCR; TCRdb keeps only in-frame clonotypes and omits some of them. The repertoire has under 85,000 clones, roughly 86% of them found once; the top ten carry 4% to 5.5%. The sequence derives from a human donor in good health. Some clones in this sample may be carry-over from other donors' samples. The sequenced sample consisted of PBMCs.

The CDR3 region has the DNA TGTGCCAGCAGTTACTCGAGGACAACCACCGGAGCTGGCTACACCTTC. Protein product: CASSYSRTTTGAGYTF. The chain uses TRBV6-5 and TRBJ1-2; D perhaps matches TRBD1 (5 bases). CDR3 size: 16 residues. Germline V lookup: CDR1 MNHEY, CDR2 SVGAGI. Trimming took off 0 bases at V and 7 bases at J, with 18 bases between the two ends.